These 6 T cell receptor beta chains share one sample of origin, sequenced in a study of beta chain features in type 1 diabetes. Of the isolated RNA, all was reverse transcribed, and so the sequenced material was expressed TCRB transcripts. The protocol was immunoSEQ multiplex PCR, while the TCRdb copy is restricted to in-frame clones and leaves out a portion. This sample has just over 600,000 clones, with around 15% found just once. The sequenced sample consisted of naive CD4+ T cells from blood. All receptors come from a man aged 18 to 35 in good health.

CDR3 loop: CASSPPGRGSNEQFF. Here the CDR3 DNA reads TGTGCCAGCAGTCCACCAGGGAGGGGATCGAATGAGCAGTTCTTC. The rearrangement links TRBV28 to TRBJ2-1, with 7 bases that match TRBD2. Germline CDR1 and CDR2: MDHEN and SYDVKM. The CDR3 loop spans 15 amino acids. V trimming: 5 bases; J trimming: 7 bases; junction bases outside the gene matches: 11.

The chain couples TRBV15 to TRBJ1-5, with a weak D call TRBD1 (5 bases). CDR1 is LNHNV, CDR2 YYDKDF, per germline (reference sequence). Deletions cut 8 bases from V and 3 bases from J, with 20 bases between. This CDR3 spans 16 amino acids. Here the CDR3 DNA reads TGTGCCACCTCAGACGGGAGGGTGGGGGACAATCAGCCCCAGCATTTT. This translates into CATSDGRVGDNQPQHF.

V and J are TRBV6-5 and TRBJ2-7; tentative D call: TRBD1 (7 bases). From germline, CDR1 is MNHEY and CDR2 SVGAGI. V lost 6 bases and J lost 2, with 11 bases in between. This CDR3 has 13 residues. CDR3 in DNA: TGTGCCAGCAGGCGGGGACAGACCTACGAGCAGTACTTC. Translated: CASRRGQTYEQYF.

The chain has TRBV21-1 and TRBJ2-6; the listed D gene, TRBD2, was not tested against the DNA. TRBV21-1 is shown as a pseudogene. The length of the CDR3 is 19 residues. As DNA, the CDR3 is TGTGCCAGCAGCACCCTGACTAGTCCCCTATTACCTGGGGCCAACGTCCTGACTTTC. Translated, it gives CASSTLTSPLLPGANVLTF.

This clone was picked up a small number of times. The chain couples TRBV7-9 to TRBJ1-1; D perhaps matches TRBD1 (5 bases). The CDR3 consists of 13 residues. V was trimmed by 10 bases and J by 5 bases, leaving 17 bases between them. Looked up from germline, CDR1 is SEHNR and CDR2 is FQNEAQ (reference sequence). The DNA for the CDR3 is TGTGCCAACAGGCAACCAGGGAGTACTGAAGCTTTCTTT. Translation gives CANRQPGSTEAFF.

The chain carries TRBV6-6 and TRBJ1-1; a possible D gene is TRBD1 (6 bases). V lost 6 bases, J lost 10 bases, and 21 bases lay in between. Germline loops: CDR1 MNHNY, CDR2 SVGAGI (reference sequence). CDR3 length equals 14 residues. In DNA, the CDR3 is TGTGCCAGCAGGTTAAAGGAGGGGGAGGCTCGAGCTTTCTTT. Its protein product is CASRLKEGEARAFF.